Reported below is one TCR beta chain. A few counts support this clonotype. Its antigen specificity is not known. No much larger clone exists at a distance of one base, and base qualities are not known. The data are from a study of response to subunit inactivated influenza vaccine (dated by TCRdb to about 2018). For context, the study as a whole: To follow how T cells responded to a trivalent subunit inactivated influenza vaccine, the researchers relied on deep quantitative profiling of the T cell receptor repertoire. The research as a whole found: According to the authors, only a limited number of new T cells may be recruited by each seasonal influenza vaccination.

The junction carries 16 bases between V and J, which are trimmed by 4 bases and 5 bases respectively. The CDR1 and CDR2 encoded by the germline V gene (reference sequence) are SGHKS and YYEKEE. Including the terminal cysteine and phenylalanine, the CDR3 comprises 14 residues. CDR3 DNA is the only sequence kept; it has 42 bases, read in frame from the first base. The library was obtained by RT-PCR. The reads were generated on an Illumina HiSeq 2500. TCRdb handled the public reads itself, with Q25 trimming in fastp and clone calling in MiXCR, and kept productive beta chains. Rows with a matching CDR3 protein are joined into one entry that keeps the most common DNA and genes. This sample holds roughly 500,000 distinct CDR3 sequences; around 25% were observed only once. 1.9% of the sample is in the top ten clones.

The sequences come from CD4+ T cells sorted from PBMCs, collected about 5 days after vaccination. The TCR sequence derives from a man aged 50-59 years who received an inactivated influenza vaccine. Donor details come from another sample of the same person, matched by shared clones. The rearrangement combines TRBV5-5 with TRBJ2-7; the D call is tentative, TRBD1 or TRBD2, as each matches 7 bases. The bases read TGTGCCAGCAGCAGACAGACAGGGAGGGACGAGCAGTACTTC. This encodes CASSRQTGRDEQYF. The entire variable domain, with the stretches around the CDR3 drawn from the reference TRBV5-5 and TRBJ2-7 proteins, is DAGVTQSPTHLIKTRGQQVTLRCSPISGHKSVSWYQQVLGQGPQFIFQYYEKEERGRGNFPDRFSARQFPNYSSELNVNALLLGDSALYLCASSRQTGRDEQYFGPGTRLTVT.